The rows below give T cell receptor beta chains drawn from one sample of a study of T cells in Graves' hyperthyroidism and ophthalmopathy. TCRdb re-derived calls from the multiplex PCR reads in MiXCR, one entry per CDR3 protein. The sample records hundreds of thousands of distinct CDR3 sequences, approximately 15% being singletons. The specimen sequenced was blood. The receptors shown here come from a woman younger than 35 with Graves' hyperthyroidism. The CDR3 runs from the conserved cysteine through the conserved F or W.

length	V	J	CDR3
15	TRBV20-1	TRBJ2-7	CSASGDRRGGYEQYF
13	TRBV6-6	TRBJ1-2	CASSYGDRDGYTF
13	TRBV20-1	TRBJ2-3	CSARDRVTDTQYF
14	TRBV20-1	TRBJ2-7	CSARGDRGHYEQYF
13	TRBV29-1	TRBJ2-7	CSVRTGSGYEQYF
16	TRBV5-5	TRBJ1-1	CASSLEGAEMNTEAFF
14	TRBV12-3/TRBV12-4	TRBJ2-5	CASSPGGSQETQYF
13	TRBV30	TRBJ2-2	CAWSPGGPGELFF
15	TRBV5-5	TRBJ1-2	CASSLRISGNYGYTF
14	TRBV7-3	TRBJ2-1	CASSSGTSGGEQFF
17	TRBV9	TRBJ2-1	CASSEIGDFHLSGEQFF
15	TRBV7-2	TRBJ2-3	CASSLVGGATDTQYF
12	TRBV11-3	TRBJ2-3	CASSPGFYTQYF
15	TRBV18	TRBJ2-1	CASSPQLSSYNEQFF
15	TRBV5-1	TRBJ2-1	CASSLGRPSYNEQFF
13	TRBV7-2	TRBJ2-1	CASSFYRNNEQFF
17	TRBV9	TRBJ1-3	CASSVAGGPYSGNTIYF
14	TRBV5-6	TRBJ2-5	CASSLGGNRETQYF
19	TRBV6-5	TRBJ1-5	CASSYRSGSVGYSNQPQHF
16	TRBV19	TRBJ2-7	CASSIVLAGGMYEQYF
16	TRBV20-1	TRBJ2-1	CSARGTSGSFYNEQFF
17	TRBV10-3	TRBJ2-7	CAISDRGTSGVTYEQYF
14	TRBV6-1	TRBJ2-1	CASSVAGAYNEQFF
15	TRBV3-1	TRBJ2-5	CASSQVASYQETQYF
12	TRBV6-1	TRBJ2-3	CASGRGGDTQYF
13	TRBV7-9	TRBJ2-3	CASSSQRIDTQYF
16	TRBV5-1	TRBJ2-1	CASSPRDSSSYNEQFF
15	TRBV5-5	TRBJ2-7	CASSSSRGQNYEQYF
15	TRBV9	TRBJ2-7	CASSVAGTGNYEQYF
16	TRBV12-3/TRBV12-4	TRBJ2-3	CASSPGLAGVTDTQYF
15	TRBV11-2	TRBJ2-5	CASSTWGTAQETQYF
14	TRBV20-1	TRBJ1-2	CSARPLNGQSGYTF
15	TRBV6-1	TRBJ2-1	CASNLGGSSYNEQFF
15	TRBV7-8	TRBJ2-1	CASSLGDPSYNEQFF
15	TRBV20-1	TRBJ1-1	CSAREGSLGVTEAFF
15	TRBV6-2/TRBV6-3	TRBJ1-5	CASSSKPPPGQPQHF
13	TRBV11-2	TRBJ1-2	CASSRDRNYGYTF
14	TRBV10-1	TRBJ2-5	CASQGSGSGETQYF
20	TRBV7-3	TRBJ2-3	CASSLTTRLAGGTNTDTQYF